This T cell receptor beta chain was recovered during a study of blood T cell repertoires in COVID-19. At the level of the study: COVID-19 samples collected from the United States, Italy and Spain covered acute and convalescent phases.

Profiled with immunoSEQ multiplex PCR; TCRdb holds only in-frame clones, not every one. Of roughly 59,000 clones in the sample, around 85% are singletons; the top ten hold around 9.7%. V dropped 1 base and J dropped 4; count of bases not matched to a gene: 8. The CDR3 is 16 amino acids. Per the germline V gene, CDR1 is SGHDT and CDR2 is YYEEEE. The V and J genes are TRBV5-6 and TRBJ1-1; the match to TRBD1 covers 9 bases. The sample comprised peripheral blood. This clonotype was obtained from a human donor in a cohort sampled during active COVID-19. The CDR3: CASSLRGTGGTTEAFF. CDR3 coding DNA: TGTGCCAGCAGCTTGAGGGGTACAGGGGGCACCACTGAAGCTTTCTTT. Combining the CDR3 with reference TRBV5-6 and TRBJ1-1 gives the whole variable domain DAGVTQSPTHLIKTRGQQVTLRCSPKSGHDTVSWYQQALGQGPQFIFQYYEEEERQRGNFPDRFSGHQFPNYSSELNVNALLLGDSALYLCASSLRGTGGTTEAFFGQGTRLTVV.